Detailed here is one T cell receptor (beta chain). The data were obtained in a study of blood T cell repertoires in COVID-19. Study overall: Italy, Spain and the United States were the sources of the convalescent and acute COVID-19 samples. The cDNA or gDNA used as material had been derived from T cells, B-cell-depleted T cells, or PBMCs.

Authors' processing steps: How many nucleated cells were present was estimated from reference gene primer amplification. Clones were sequenced by immunoSEQ multiplex PCR, and TCRdb holds only the in-frame ones, with some missing. V and J calls and clone size are copied from that table; D and trimming were computed from the DNA. Among roughly 280,000 clones listed, around nine tenths were seen once. CDR3 size: 14 residues. The V and J ends lost 8 bases and 5 bases, in that order; junction bases with no gene match: 4. Looked up from germline, CDR1 is MNHEY and CDR2 is SVGAGI. V gene TRBV6-5 combines with J gene TRBJ2-1; 12 bases are a match to TRBD2. The receptor was derived from a woman between 25 and 40 years old with COVID-19, enrolled during active disease. Sequenced input: peripheral blood. CDR3 loop: CASRGLAGHNEQFF. CDR3 coding DNA: TGTGCCAGCCGGGGACTAGCGGGTCACAATGAGCAGTTCTTC.